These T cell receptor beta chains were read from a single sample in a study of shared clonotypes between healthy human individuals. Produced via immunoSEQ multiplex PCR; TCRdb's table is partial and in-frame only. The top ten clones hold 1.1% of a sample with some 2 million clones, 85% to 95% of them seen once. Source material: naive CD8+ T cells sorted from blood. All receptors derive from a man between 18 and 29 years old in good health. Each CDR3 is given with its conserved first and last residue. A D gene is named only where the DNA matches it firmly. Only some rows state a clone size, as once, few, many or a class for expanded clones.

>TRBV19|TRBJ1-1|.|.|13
CASSIAGKTEAFF
TGTGCCAGTAGTATAGCGGGCAAAACTGAAGCTTTCTTT
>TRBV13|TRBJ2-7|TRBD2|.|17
CASSLGLAGGLAYEQYF
TGTGCCAGCAGCTTAGGACTAGCGGGGGGGCTTGCCTACGAGCAGTACTTC
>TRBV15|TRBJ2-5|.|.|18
CATSRDIEGLQYQETQYF
TGTGCCACCAGCAGAGATATTGAGGGACTCCAGTACCAAGAGACCCAGTACTTC
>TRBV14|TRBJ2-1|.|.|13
CASSQFFSNEQFF
TGTGCCAGCAGCCAATTTTTTAGCAATGAGCAGTTCTTC
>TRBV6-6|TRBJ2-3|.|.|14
CASSYTAPTDTQYF
TGTGCCAGCAGTTACACTGCCCCTACAGATACGCAGTATTTT
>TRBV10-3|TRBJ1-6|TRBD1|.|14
CAISEGQGGSPLHF
TGTGCCATCAGTGAGGGACAGGGGGGTTCACCCCTCCACTTT
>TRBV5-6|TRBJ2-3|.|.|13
CASSLVGSDTQYF
TGTGCCAGCAGCTTGGTGGGCAGCGATACGCAGTATTTT
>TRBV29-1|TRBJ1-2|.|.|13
CSVEDQGVDGYTF
TGCAGCGTTGAAGATCAAGGGGTGGATGGCTACACCTTC
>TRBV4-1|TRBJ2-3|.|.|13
CASSQVGGDAQYF
TGCGCCAGCAGCCAAGTAGGGGGGGACGCGCAGTATTTT
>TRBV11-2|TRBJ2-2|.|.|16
CASSRPQGLNTGELFF
TGTGCCAGCAGCCGTCCCCAGGGACTGAACACCGGGGAGCTGTTTTTT
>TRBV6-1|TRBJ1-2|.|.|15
CASRPRGPPFYGYTF
TGTGCCAGCAGGCCTCGGGGGCCGCCCTTCTATGGCTACACCTTC
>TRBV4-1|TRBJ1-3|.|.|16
CASSQARASSGNTIYF
TGCGCCAGCAGCCAAGCCAGGGCCTCCTCTGGAAACACCATATATTTT
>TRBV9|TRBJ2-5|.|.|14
CASSVPSRQETQYF
TGTGCCAGCAGCGTCCCCTCGAGGCAAGAGACCCAGTACTTC
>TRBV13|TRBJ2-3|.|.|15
CASSPGGISTDTQYF
TGTGCCAGCAGCCCCGGCGGGATAAGCACAGATACGCAGTATTTT
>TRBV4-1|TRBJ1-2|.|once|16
CASSPRDTDPPIGYTF
TGCGCCAGCAGCCCCCGGGACACCGACCCCCCGATTGGCTACACCTTC
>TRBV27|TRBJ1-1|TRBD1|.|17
CASSEGSGQALNTEAFF
TGTGCCAGCAGTGAGGGCTCGGGACAGGCGCTGAACACTGAAGCTTTCTTT
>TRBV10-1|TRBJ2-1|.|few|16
CASSESVPHREDEQFF
TGCGCCAGCAGTGAGTCTGTTCCCCACAGGGAGGATGAGCAGTTCTTC
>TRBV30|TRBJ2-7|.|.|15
CAWNSLGGLMYEQYF
TGTGCCTGGAATTCGTTGGGGGGCTTGATGTACGAGCAGTACTTC
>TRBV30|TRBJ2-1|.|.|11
CAWALVDEQFF
TGTGCCTGGGCCTTAGTGGATGAGCAGTTCTTC
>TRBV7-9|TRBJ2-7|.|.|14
CASSLARGEDEQYF
TGTGCCAGCAGCTTAGCGAGAGGGGAGGACGAGCAGTACTTC
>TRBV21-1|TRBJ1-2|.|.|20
CASSKSRDVDRGKLRGGYTF
TGTGCCAGCAGCAAATCCCGAGACGTCGACAGGGGGAAGTTAAGGGGTGGCTACACCTTC
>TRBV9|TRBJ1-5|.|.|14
CASGSADSNQPQHF
TGTGCCAGCGGGTCGGCGGATTCTAATCAGCCCCAGCATTTT
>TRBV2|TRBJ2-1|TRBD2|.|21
CASIWSGEPGLAGKGYNEQFF
TGTGCCAGCATTTGGTCAGGGGAGCCGGGACTAGCGGGGAAGGGTTACAATGAGCAGTTCTTC
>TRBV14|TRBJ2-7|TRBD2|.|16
CASSPTRGRPSYEQYF
TGTGCCAGCAGCCCCACCCGCGGGAGGCCGTCCTACGAGCAGTACTTC
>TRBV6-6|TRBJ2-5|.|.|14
CASSYPGDRETQYF
TGTGCCAGCAGTTACCCGGGGGATCGAGAGACCCAGTACTTC
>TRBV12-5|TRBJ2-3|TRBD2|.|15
CASGFPSGRTDTQYF
TGTGCTAGTGGCTTCCCTAGCGGGAGGACAGATACGCAGTATTTT
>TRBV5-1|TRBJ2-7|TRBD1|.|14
CASSFTGGTHEQYF
TGCGCCAGCAGCTTTACAGGGGGCACCCACGAGCAGTACTTC
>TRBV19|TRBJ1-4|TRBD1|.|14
CASTRTGENEKLFF
TGTGCCAGTACCAGGACAGGGGAGAATGAAAAACTGTTTTTT
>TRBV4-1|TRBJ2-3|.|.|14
CASRLRQGTDTQYF
TGCGCCAGCAGGCTACGCCAAGGCACAGATACGCAGTATTTT
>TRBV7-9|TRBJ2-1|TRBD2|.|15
CASSLTSGPHNEQFF
TGTGCCAGCAGCCTCACTAGCGGGCCTCACAATGAGCAGTTCTTC
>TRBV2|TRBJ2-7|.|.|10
CASLGYEQYF
TGTGCCAGCCTGGGCTACGAGCAGTACTTC
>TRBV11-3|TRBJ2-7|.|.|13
CASSQGVTTEQYF
TGTGCCAGCAGTCAAGGGGTGACTACCGAGCAGTACTTC
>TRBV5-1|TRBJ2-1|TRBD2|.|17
CASSLATSGGSYNEQFF
TGCGCCAGCAGCTTGGCGACTAGCGGGGGTTCCTACAATGAGCAGTTCTTC
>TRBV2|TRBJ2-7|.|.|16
CASSEALGSGVYEQYF
TGTGCCAGCAGTGAAGCTTTAGGATCAGGGGTCTACGAGCAGTACTTC